One sample yielded the 16 T cell receptor beta chains listed below, sequenced in a study of T cell repertoires in cytomegalovirus infection. TCRdb re-analysed the reads in MiXCR, keeping a single row per CDR3 protein. Among about 740,000 distinct CDR3 sequences, about 40% were seen once, and the ten largest hold under 3.5%. The sequencing input was PBMCs. The receptors stem from a human donor in good health (CMV status not recorded). Some clones in this sample may be carry-over from other donors' samples.

This clonotype was detected only a few times. The CDR3 DNA is TGTGCCAGCAGCGCTTCTTATATGAACACTGAAGCTTTCTTT. Translating it yields CASSASYMNTEAFF. This chain uses TRBV7-9 with TRBJ1-1; the D is unclear. CDR1 and CDR2 (germline): SEHNR, FQNEAQ (reference sequence). V was shortened by 5 bases and J by 0 bases, with 10 bases between the two germline ends. The CDR3 spans 14 residues.

This clonotype was recorded a few times. The V and J genes are TRBV19 and TRBJ2-5; D is unresolved. V dropped 3 bases and J dropped 5 bases, with 16 bases sitting between them. Germline V gene data show CDR1 as LNHDA and CDR2 as SQIVND (reference sequence). The CDR3 totals 15 residues. The CDR3 DNA sequence: TGTGCCAGTAGTATGGCGGCGCCGGCGAGGGAGACCCAGTACTTC. Protein product: CASSMAAPARETQYF.

A word on this clonotype: Given a much more abundant clone one base away, this may be a read error. The chain carries TRBV28 and TRBJ2-3, with 8 positions matching TRBD2. Germline assignment: CDR1 MDHEN and CDR2 SYDVKM. This CDR3 region has 17 residues. Written as DNA, the CDR3 is TGTGCCAGCAGCCCCCTCGGGATTAGCGGGATCACAGATACGAAGTATTTT. Its protein is CASSPLGISGITDTKYF.

With respect to this clonotype: One base away lies a much larger clone, so this may be a sequencing read error. The V call is TRBV11-2, the J call TRBJ1-1, with D maybe TRBD1 (6 bases). CDR3 size: 14 residues. V was shortened by 5 bases and J by 4 bases, with 14 bases between the two germline ends. Looked up from germline, CDR1 is SGHAT and CDR2 is FQNNGV. In nucleotides, the CDR3 is TGTGCCAGCAGCAATGCCAGGGGTAGCACTGAAGCTTTCTTT. It yields the protein CASSNARGSTEAFF. Based on the CDR3 plus reference TRBV11-2 and TRBJ1-1, the full variable domain is EAGVAQSPRYKIIEKRQSVAFWCNPISGHATLYWYQQILGQGPKLLIQFQNNGVVDDSQLPKDRFSAERLKGVDSTLKIQPAKLEDSAVYLCASSNARGSTEAFFGQGTRLTVV.

The rearrangement uses TRBV5-1 and TRBJ1-1; tentatively, D is TRBD1 (5 bases). Per germline, CDR1 SGHRS and CDR2 YFSETQ. V lost 2 bases and J lost 5, with 13 bases in between. The CDR3 loop spans 14 amino acids. CDR3 nucleotides: TGCGCCAGCAGCTTTAAGGGGAGCGGAACTGAAGCTTTCTTT. Protein sequence: CASSFKGSGTEAFF.

The rearrangement uses TRBV6-5 and TRBJ1-1; D might be TRBD1 (5 bases). Trimming removed 5 bases at V and 4 bases at J, with 8 bases between. Germline-derived CDR1 and CDR2 are MNHEY and SVGAGI. The CDR3 has 12 residues. The CDR3 sequence: CASSQRGTEAFF. DNA of the CDR3: TGTGCCAGCAGTCAAAGGGGCACTGAAGCTTTCTTT.

CDR3 coding DNA: TGCAGTGCTAGTTCCCCGGGACTAGGGGCAGATACGCAGTATTTT. It yields the protein CSASSPGLGADTQYF. The J gene is TRBJ2-3, the V gene TRBV20-1; 8 bases are shared with TRBD2. The length of the CDR3 is 15 residues. The germline V gene has CDR1 DFQATT and CDR2 SNEGSKA (reference sequence). The V gene end was trimmed by 3 bases and the J gene end by 4 bases; junction bases not matched to a gene: 9.

Only a few counts were recorded for this clonotype. Mismatch with germline at one junction end may stem from a read error. The chain joins TRBV27 to TRBJ2-2, with D perhaps TRBD1 or TRBD2 (6 bases each). CDR1 is MNHEY, CDR2 SMNVEV, per germline (reference sequence). The CDR3 is 15 residues long. CDR3 region: CASIGGGANTGEMFF. The CDR3 bases are TGTGCCAGCATCGGAGGGGGAGCAAACACCGGGGAGATGTTTTTT.

The gene calls are TRBV7-8 and TRBJ1-4; TRBD1 might be the D (6 bases). V lost 4 bases to trimming and J lost 2 bases, with 14 bases between them. Germline lookup yields CDR1 SGHVS and CDR2 FQNEAQ. CDR3 size: 16 residues. CDR3 sequence: CASSYRRTATNEKLFF. In nucleotides, the CDR3 is TGTGCCAGCAGCTACCGACGGACAGCGACTAATGAAAAACTGTTTTTT. The entire variable domain, with the rest obtained from reference TRBV7-8 and TRBJ1-4, is as follows: GAGVSQSPRYKVAKRGQDVALRCDPISGHVSLFWYQQALGQGPEFLTYFQNEAQLDKSGLPSDRFFAERPEGSVSTLKIQRTQQEDSAVYLCASSYRRTATNEKLFFGSGTQLSVL.

The chain employs TRBV28 and TRBJ1-5; maybe TRBD1 (5 bases). V lost 7 bases to trimming and J lost 0 bases, with 16 bases between them. The CDR3 runs 16 residues. CDR1 and CDR2 (germline): MDHEN, SYDVKM. The CDR3 here is CASKSPTGYSNQPQHF. The CDR3 region has the DNA TGTGCCAGCAAATCCCCCACAGGTTATAGCAATCAGCCCCAGCATTTT.

The chain links TRBV28 to TRBJ1-1, with a weak D call TRBD1 (5 bases). CDR1 MDHEN and CDR2 SYDVKM come from the germline V gene. The V end was cut by 3 bases, the J end by 8 bases, with 10 bases between. The CDR3 has 12 amino acids. The CDR3 DNA sequence: TGTGCCAGCAGTTTGGGCAGGGTAGAAGCTTTCTTT. Translating it yields CASSLGRVEAFF.

This chain connects TRBV6-6 to TRBJ2-7; D gene ambiguous. Germline CDR1 is MNHNY and CDR2 is SVGAGI (reference sequence). The CDR3 has 13 amino acids. The V and J ends lost 0 bases and 4 bases respectively, with 7 bases between them. The DNA of the CDR3 is TGTGCCAGCAGTTACTCGAGAGGATACGAGCAGTACTTC. Its translation: CASSYSRGYEQYF.

The V and J genes are TRBV7-6 and TRBJ2-3, with a possible D match to TRBD1 (6 bases). V dropped 5 bases and J dropped 4 bases, with 16 bases sitting between them. The CDR3 length is 15 residues. Germline assignment: CDR1 SGHVS and CDR2 FNYEAQ. CDR3 loop: CASSPGDRRADTQYF. The CDR3 region has the DNA TGTGCCAGCAGCCCAGGGGACCGGCGGGCAGATACGCAGTATTTT.

This chain joins TRBV20-1 and TRBJ2-5; D is ambiguous. V shed 3 bases and J shed 2 bases, with 7 bases lying between them. The CDR3 spans 12 residues. Germline V gene lookup returns CDR1 DFQATT and CDR2 SNEGSKA (reference sequence). CDR3 amino acids: CSASYRQETQYF. As DNA, the CDR3 is TGCAGTGCTAGTTACAGACAAGAGACCCAGTACTTC.

The rearrangement links TRBV28 to TRBJ2-2; 8 nucleotides match TRBD2. The CDR3 totals 15 residues. The trim removed 5 bases at V and 4 bases at J, leaving 6 bases unmatched. Germline V gene sequence: CDR1 MDHEN, CDR2 SYDVKM. The CDR3 loop reads CASSPRTSFTGELFF. The CDR3 DNA is TGTGCCAGCAGTCCTCGGACTAGCTTCACCGGGGAGCTGTTTTTT.

The rearrangement uses TRBV7-2 and TRBJ1-2; 8 bases fit TRBD1. The trim removed 5 bases at V and 0 bases at J, leaving 8 bases unmatched. The CDR3 runs to 16 residues. Germline CDR1 and CDR2: SGHTA and FQGNSA. The CDR3 sequence: CASSRDRFETNYGYTF. Here the CDR3 DNA reads TGTGCCAGCAGCCGGGACAGGTTCGAGACTAACTATGGCTACACCTTC.